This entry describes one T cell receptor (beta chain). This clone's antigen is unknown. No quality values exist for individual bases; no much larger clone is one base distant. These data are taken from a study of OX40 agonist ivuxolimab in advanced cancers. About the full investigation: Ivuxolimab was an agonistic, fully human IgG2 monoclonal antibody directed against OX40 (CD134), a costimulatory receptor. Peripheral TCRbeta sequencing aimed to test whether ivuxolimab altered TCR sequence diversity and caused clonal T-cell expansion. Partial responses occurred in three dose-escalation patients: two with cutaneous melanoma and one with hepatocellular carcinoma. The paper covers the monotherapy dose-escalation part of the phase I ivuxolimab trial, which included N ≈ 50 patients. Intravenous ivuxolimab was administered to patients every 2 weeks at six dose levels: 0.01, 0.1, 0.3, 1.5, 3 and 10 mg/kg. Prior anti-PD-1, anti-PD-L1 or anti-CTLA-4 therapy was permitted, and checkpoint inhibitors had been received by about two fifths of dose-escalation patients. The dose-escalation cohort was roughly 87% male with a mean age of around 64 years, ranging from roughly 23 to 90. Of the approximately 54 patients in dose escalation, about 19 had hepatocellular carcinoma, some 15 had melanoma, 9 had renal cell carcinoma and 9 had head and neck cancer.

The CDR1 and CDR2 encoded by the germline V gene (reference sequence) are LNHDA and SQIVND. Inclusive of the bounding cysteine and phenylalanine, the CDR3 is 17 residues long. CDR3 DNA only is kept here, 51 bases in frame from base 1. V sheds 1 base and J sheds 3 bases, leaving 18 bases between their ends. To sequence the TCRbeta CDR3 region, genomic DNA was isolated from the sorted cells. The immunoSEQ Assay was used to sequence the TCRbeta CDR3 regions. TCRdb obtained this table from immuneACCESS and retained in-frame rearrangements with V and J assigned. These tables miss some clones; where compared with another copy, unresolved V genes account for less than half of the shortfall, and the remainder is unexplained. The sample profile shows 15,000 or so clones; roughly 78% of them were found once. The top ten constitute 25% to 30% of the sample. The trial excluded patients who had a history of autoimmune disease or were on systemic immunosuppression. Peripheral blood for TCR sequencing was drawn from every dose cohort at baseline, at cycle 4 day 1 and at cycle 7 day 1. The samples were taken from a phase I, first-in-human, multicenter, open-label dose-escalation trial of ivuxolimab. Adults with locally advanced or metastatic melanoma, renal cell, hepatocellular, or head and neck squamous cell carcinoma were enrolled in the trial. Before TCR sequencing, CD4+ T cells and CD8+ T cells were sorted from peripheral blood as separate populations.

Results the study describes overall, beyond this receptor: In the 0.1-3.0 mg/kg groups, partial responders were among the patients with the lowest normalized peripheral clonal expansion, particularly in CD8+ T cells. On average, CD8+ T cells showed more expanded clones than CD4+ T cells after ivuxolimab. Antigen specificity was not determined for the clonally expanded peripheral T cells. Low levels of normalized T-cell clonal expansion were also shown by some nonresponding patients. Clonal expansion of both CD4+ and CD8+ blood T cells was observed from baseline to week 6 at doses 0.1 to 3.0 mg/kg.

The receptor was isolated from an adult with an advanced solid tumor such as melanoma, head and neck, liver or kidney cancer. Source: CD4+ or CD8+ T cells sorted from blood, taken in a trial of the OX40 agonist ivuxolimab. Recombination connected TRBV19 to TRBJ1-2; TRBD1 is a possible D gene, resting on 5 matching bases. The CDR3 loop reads CASSIAPGHLRDYGYTF. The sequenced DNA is TGTGCCAGTAGTATAGCCCCCGGACACTTAAGGGACTATGGCTACACCTTC.